This is a list of T cell receptor beta chains from one sample in a study of CD8+ T cells in alopecia areata. This table comes from immunoSEQ multiplex PCR, and its TCRdb copy is limited to in-frame clones, with some not included. This sample yields around 150,000 clones, of which less than 70% are seen a single time; more than 13% belongs to the top ten. This material consisted of CD4+ T cells sorted from blood, taken at week 24, from a patient treated with tofacitinib. These receptors were obtained from a human donor with alopecia areata. CDR3s include the opening cysteine and the closing phenylalanine or tryptophan. The order of the fields is CDR3 length, J gene, D gene, V gene, clone size, CDR3 DNA, CDR3 protein. The D gene is left open where the match is weak. Clone size is shown for a subset of rows, as once, few, many or a class of expanded clone.

16 | TRBJ2-5 | TRBD2 | TRBV30 | - | TGTGCCTGGAGGTGGGGACTAGCGGGGAGGCAAGAGACCCAGTACTTC | CAWRWGLAGRQETQYF
12 | TRBJ2-3 | - | TRBV19 | - | TGTGCCAGTAGTATAACCCCAGATACGCAGTATTTT | CASSITPDTQYF
15 | TRBJ2-6 | - | TRBV9 | few | TGTGCCAGCAGTGGAGAGAGCTCTGGGGCCAACGTCCTGACTTTC | CASSGESSGANVLTF
16 | TRBJ1-2 | TRBD1 | TRBV25-1 | - | TGTGCCAGCAGCCCCACTCCGGGACAGGGGGGGAATGGCTACACCTTC | CASSPTPGQGGNGYTF
15 | TRBJ2-1 | TRBD2 | TRBV5-1 | - | TGCGCCAGCAGCGACCTAGCGGGGGGGTACAATGAGCAGTTCTTC | CASSDLAGGYNEQFF
14 | TRBJ1-6 | - | TRBV30 | - | TGTGCCTGGAGGGCGAGGCTCCGTAACTCACCCCTCCACTTT | CAWRARLRNSPLHF
14 | TRBJ1-2 | - | TRBV29-1 | few | TGCAGCGTTGAAAGCCTGGGGGGTACCGATGGCTACACCTTC | CSVESLGGTDGYTF
17 | TRBJ2-4 | - | TRBV21-1 | - | TGTGCCAGCAGCAAAGCGCAAAGGCAGGGGGTTGGAAACATTCAGTACTTC | CASSKAQRQGVGNIQYF
13 | TRBJ1-1 | TRBD1 | TRBV29-1 | - | TGCAGCGTTTTCAGACAGGGGAACACTGAAGCTTTCTTT | CSVFRQGNTEAFF
11 | TRBJ2-2 | - | TRBV29-1 | - | TGCAGCGTAGGATGGACCGGGGAGCTGTTTTTT | CSVGWTGELFF
12 | TRBJ1-2 | - | TRBV29-1 | once | TGCAGCGTTCGAGAAACTAACTATGGCTACACCTTC | CSVRETNYGYTF
14 | TRBJ2-7 | - | TRBV21-1 | few | TGTGCCAGCAGCAATTGGACAGGCGCCTACGAGCAGTACTTC | CASSNWTGAYEQYF
13 | TRBJ1-2 | - | TRBV7-9 | - | TGTGCCAGCAGCCCGGACAGTTCCTATGGCTACACCTTC | CASSPDSSYGYTF
12 | TRBJ1-6 | - | TRBV30 | many | TGTGCCTGGAATCAGGTGGCCTCACCCCTCCACTTT | CAWNQVASPLHF
15 | TRBJ2-3 | - | TRBV7-9 | - | TGTGCCAGCAGCTTAGCGCAGGGTAGATCAGATACGCAGTATTTT | CASSLAQGRSDTQYF
15 | TRBJ2-3 | TRBD1 | TRBV29-1 | - | TGCAGCGCGCGCCACGGGACAGACCTCACAGATACGCAGTATTTT | CSARHGTDLTDTQYF
14 | TRBJ2-1 | - | TRBV29-1 | - | TGCAGCGTTGCCCAACAGGTACCTTACAATGAGCAGTTCTTC | CSVAQQVPYNEQFF
15 | TRBJ1-5 | - | TRBV6-5 | - | TGTGCCAGCAGTCCTACCGGGGGGATTGGGCAGCCCCAGCATTTT | CASSPTGGIGQPQHF
16 | TRBJ1-2 | - | TRBV29-1 | - | TGCAGCGTTGCGGCCCTAGTGGGACGATCAAACTATGGCTACACCTTC | CSVAALVGRSNYGYTF
13 | TRBJ1-1 | - | TRBV29-1 | - | TGCAGCGTTGCAGGGTGGGAGGGCACTGAAGCTTTCTTT | CSVAGWEGTEAFF
13 | TRBJ2-7 | - | TRBV7-8 | once | TGTGCCAGCACCACCGGACAGCACTACGAGCAGTACTTC | CASTTGQHYEQYF
15 | TRBJ2-5 | - | TRBV7-2 | few | TGTGCCAGCAGCTCGGTTCGTAGCTGGGAAGAGACCCAGTACTTC | CASSSVRSWEETQYF
14 | TRBJ1-2 | - | TRBV30 | - | TGTGCCTGGAGTGTACAGGTGGGGAACTATGGCTACACCTTC | CAWSVQVGNYGYTF
12 | TRBJ2-7 | - | TRBV6-1 | - | TGTGCCAGCAGTGCGTTGTCCTACGAGCAGTACTTC | CASSALSYEQYF
13 | TRBJ2-2 | - | TRBV7-8 | - | TGTGCCAGCAGCTCGACGGTCACCGGGGAGCTGTTTTTT | CASSSTVTGELFF
10 | TRBJ1-1 | - | TRBV29-1 | - | TGCAGCGTTGCGCGGGCTGAAGCTTTCTTT | CSVARAEAFF
15 | TRBJ1-1 | TRBD1 | TRBV4-1 | - | TGCGCCAGCAGCGCCCCGGGACAGTTACCCGAGGAAGCTTTCTTT | CASSAPGQLPEEAFF
15 | TRBJ2-7 | TRBD1 | TRBV6-6 | - | TGTGCCAGCAGTGTGCTTCCGGGACAGGGGGACGAGCAGTACTTC | CASSVLPGQGDEQYF
15 | TRBJ1-2 | TRBD1 | TRBV30 | - | TGTGCCTGGGAACAGACCGGGACAGGAGTTTCTGGCTACACCTTC | CAWEQTGTGVSGYTF
15 | TRBJ2-7 | - | TRBV9 | few | TGTGCCAGCAGCGTAGCGGCAGTGGACGCCTACGAGCAGTACTTC | CASSVAAVDAYEQYF
14 | TRBJ1-1 | - | TRBV5-1 | - | TGCGCCAGCAGCTTGGTTACTGCAGCCACTGAAGCTTTCTTT | CASSLVTAATEAFF
15 | TRBJ1-6 | - | TRBV25-1 | - | TGTGCCAGCAGTGAATTAACGGGTAGCAATTCACCCCTCCACTTT | CASSELTGSNSPLHF
14 | TRBJ2-1 | TRBD1 | TRBV30 | - | TGTGCCTGGAAGGCCGGACAGGTATACAATGAGCAGTTCTTC | CAWKAGQVYNEQFF
14 | TRBJ1-4 | TRBD1 | TRBV30 | - | TGTGCCTGGAGTCGGACAGGGCTTAATGAAAAACTGTTTTTT | CAWSRTGLNEKLFF
12 | TRBJ1-1 | - | TRBV2 | few | TGTGCCAGCAGTTCTGGGCAGGGCAGGGCTTTCTTT | CASSSGQGRAFF
15 | TRBJ2-3 | - | TRBV30 | - | TGTGCCTGGAGTGTAGTAACAGGGACAACAGATACGCAGTATTTT | CAWSVVTGTTDTQYF
14 | TRBJ2-5 | - | TRBV6-1 | - | TGTGCCAGTTCCCGGCAGGCGGTGCAAGAGACCCAGTACTTC | CASSRQAVQETQYF
13 | TRBJ2-4 | - | TRBV29-1 | once | TGCAGCGTTGCGGAGGAAAGCAAAAACATTCAGTACTTC | CSVAEESKNIQYF
12 | TRBJ1-5 | - | TRBV7-2 | - | TGTGCCAGCAGCCCCAGGGGACAGCCCCAGCATTTT | CASSPRGQPQHF
17 | TRBJ2-6 | - | TRBV7-9 | - | TGTGCCAGCAGCTCTCGGGGCCCCGTGTCTGGGGCCAACGTCCTGACTTTC | CASSSRGPVSGANVLTF
14 | TRBJ1-2 | - | TRBV7-8 | - | TGTGCCAGCACCATACAGGGACGGTACTATGGCTACACCTTC | CASTIQGRYYGYTF
15 | TRBJ1-6 | TRBD1 | TRBV5-6 | - | TGTGCCAGCAGCTTGGACGGCAGGGGGAATTCACCCCTCCACTTT | CASSLDGRGNSPLHF
15 | TRBJ1-1 | - | TRBV11-3 | many | TGTGCCAGCAGCTTAGCTGGCAGGGGACACACTGAAGCTTTCTTT | CASSLAGRGHTEAFF
14 | TRBJ2-3 | TRBD2 | TRBV10-3 | - | TGTGCCATCAGCTCGCGGGGGGGCCCAGATACGCAGTATTTT | CAISSRGGPDTQYF
15 | TRBJ2-5 | TRBD1 | TRBV5-1 | - | TGCGCCAGCAGCTTGGTCGGGACAGCGCAAGAGACCCAGTACTTC | CASSLVGTAQETQYF
13 | TRBJ1-6 | - | TRBV7-3 | - | TGTGCCAGCAGCTTAAGCGTGGGACTGGCCCTCCACTTT | CASSLSVGLALHF
16 | TRBJ1-6 | TRBD1 | TRBV30 | - | TGTGCCTGGAGTAGGACAGGGGGAATCTATAATTCACCCCTCCACTTT | CAWSRTGGIYNSPLHF
16 | TRBJ2-5 | - | TRBV5-1 | few | TGCGCCAGCAGCCAATCGGGACTCATCTACGAAGAGACCCAGTACTTC | CASSQSGLIYEETQYF
13 | TRBJ2-5 | - | TRBV4-1 | - | TGCGCCAGCAGCCAAGCGACCGTAGAGACCCAGTACTTC | CASSQATVETQYF
14 | TRBJ2-3 | - | TRBV5-6 | few | TGTGCCAGCAATCCCCCAGGGGCCTGGGATACGCAGTATTTT | CASNPPGAWDTQYF
13 | TRBJ1-2 | TRBD1 | TRBV19 | - | TGTGCCAGTAGTTCGACAGGGGTCTATGGCTACACCTTC | CASSSTGVYGYTF
13 | TRBJ1-6 | - | TRBV30 | - | TGTGCCTGTTCGAGGGGGGCGCGTTCACCCCTCCACTTT | CACSRGARSPLHF
15 | TRBJ1-4 | - | TRBV6-1 | - | TGTGCCAGCAGTGGTGGTCCGGCAACTAATGAAAAACTGTTTTTT | CASSGGPATNEKLFF
15 | TRBJ1-1 | TRBD1 | TRBV5-1 | - | TGCGCCAGCAGCTGGAGGACAGGGGGGAACACTGAAGCTTTCTTT | CASSWRTGGNTEAFF